This T cell receptor (beta chain) came from a study of blood T cell repertoires in COVID-19 (TCRdb year 2020). Regarding the study in general: Samples covering the acute and convalescent phases of COVID-19 were provided by collaborators in the United States, Italy and Spain. The material from the prospective study consisted of cDNA or gDNA derived from T cells, B-cell-depleted T cells, or PBMCs. The repertoires were released in a freely available public database meant as a resource for research on the immune response to SARS-CoV-2. Subjects who had been exposed to COVID-19, were actively infected with it, or had recovered from it provided the deeply sampled blood TCRbeta repertoires that made up the dataset. Sample metadata almost always included a de-identified subject ID, COVID-19 status, age in years and sex. Samples were obtained from the ongoing ImmuneRACE study (first 160 participants) and from some 1,200 subjects provided by 6 global collaborators. HLA class I and class II types, where available, came from metadata supplied by the sample provider rather than from assay-based typing.

The immunoSEQ Assay, a bias-controlled multiplex PCR, was used to amplify TCRbeta CDR3 regions from genomic DNA. The paper's processing steps were these. The number of nucleated cells in each sample was estimated from the amplification of reference gene primers within the assay. Sequence reads were collapsed and filtered to measure the absolute abundance of every unique TCRbeta CDR3 rearrangement. For each sample, productive Simpson clonality was calculated by taking the square root of Simpson's diversity index across productive rearrangements. Not all clones reach the TCRdb copy of this immuneACCESS table, which keeps in-frame sequences only. Checked studies attribute under half of the gap to unresolved V genes and leave the rest unexplained. D and trimming were read from the DNA, whereas the V and J calls and clone size are those reported in that table. This sample comprises approximately 180,000 clones, more than 70% of them detected only once. About 18% of the sample is in the top ten clones.

Worth noting for this clone: It has no known antigen specificity. There are no base qualities to consult, and no much larger clone falls within one base.

Its CDR3 holds 14 amino acids, cysteine through phenylalanine. Kept here is only the CDR3 DNA, which spans 42 bases and is read in frame from base 1. The germline V gene sets CDR1 to MDHEN and CDR2 to SYDVKM. V loses 3 bases at its end and J loses 9 bases; junction bases beyond the gene matches: 8. In Seattle, one collaborating source enrolled patients while the infection was active and tracked those patients longitudinally over the course of disease. Collaborating institutions collected whole blood in K2EDTA tubes following their own protocols. For TCRbeta analysis, collaborators shipped samples in one of three forms: frozen whole blood, isolated PBMCs, or DNA extracted from either of those sample types. The paper as a whole reports these results and caveats: Clinical and demographic metadata were provided uncurated, with the amount varying by source and participant.

The sample consisted of peripheral blood. The chain is assembled from TRBV28 and TRBJ2-3; 8 central bases correspond to TRBD2. The receptor's source is a person between 70 and 80 years old with COVID-19, enrolled during active disease. The DNA is as follows: TGTGCCAGCAGTTTGGGGACTAGTTTCGACACGCAGTATTTT. Its amino acids are CASSLGTSFDTQYF.